These 9 T cell receptor beta chains share one sample of origin, sequenced in a study of metastatic and nonmetastatic thyroid tumors. TCRdb re-processed the PCR reads through MiXCR. Of approximately 12,000 clones listed, over 25% are singletons. Every patient underwent thyroid surgery untreated. Sequencing was performed on tumor tissue. The receptors come from a male donor with papillary thyroid cancer or a benign thyroid nodule (not recorded which). Some clones in this sample may be carry-over from other donors' samples.

About this clone itself: A read error may account for a junction end that differs from germline. The genes are TRBV7-9 and TRBJ2-4; 7 positions agree with TRBD2. The CDR3 has 12 amino acids. CDR1 is SEHNR and CDR2 is FQNEAQ in the germline V gene (reference sequence). The CDR3 loop is CASSLGLLTKDF. For the CDR3, the DNA is TGTGCCAGCAGCTTGGGACTACTGACCAAGGACTTC.

The gene calls are TRBV7-8 and TRBJ2-7; perhaps TRBD2 as D (5 bases). Trimming left V 3 bases short and J 5 bases short, with 14 bases between. The CDR3 runs 14 residues. CDR1 SGHVS and CDR2 FQNEAQ come from the germline V gene. In DNA form, the CDR3 reads TGTGCCAGCAGCTTGTTAGTGGAGGTACACGAGCAGTACTTC. Translation: CASSLLVEVHEQYF.

This chain uses TRBV6-9 with TRBJ2-5; 13 positions agree with TRBD2. The V gene's germline CDR1 is MNHGY and CDR2 SVAAGI. Trimming at V came to 4 bases and at J to 4 bases, leaving 0 bases not matched to a gene. CDR3 size: 14 residues. The DNA for the CDR3 is TGTGCCAGCAGTTGGACTAGCGGGGGAGAGACCCAGTACTTC. Protein product: CASSWTSGGETQYF.

This chain links TRBV30 with TRBJ2-1, with D tentatively TRBD2 (6 bases). V was trimmed by 1 base and J by 1 base, leaving 11 bases between them. The CDR3 totals 15 residues. Germline CDR1 is GTSNPN and CDR2 is SVGIG (reference sequence). The CDR3 nucleotides are TGTGCCTGGAGTGCCCGGGGGTCTTCCTACAATGAGCAGTTCTTC. Translated, it gives CAWSARGSSYNEQFF.

This clone is labeled medium-sized. The chain has TRBV11-3 and TRBJ2-1, with 9 positions matching TRBD2. CDR1 SGHNT and CDR2 YENEEA come from the germline V gene. The length of the CDR3 is 14 residues. Trimming cost V 1 base and J 8 bases; bases outside gene matches: 3. CDR3 in DNA: TGTGCCAGCAGCTTAGGCCTAGCGGGGCATGAGCAGTTCTTC. Translation gives CASSLGLAGHEQFF.

This clone was observed at least ten times. V gene TRBV7-2 combines with J gene TRBJ2-1, with unresolved D. The CDR3 spans 13 residues. Trimming removed 4 bases at V and 5 bases at J, with 9 bases between. Germline values: CDR1 SGHTA, CDR2 FQGNSA. CDR3 loop: CASSSVGDNEQFF. Here the CDR3 DNA reads TGTGCCAGCAGCTCGGTTGGGGACAATGAGCAGTTCTTC.

This clone is medium-sized. V gene TRBV2 combines with J gene TRBJ1-1; D uncertain. CDR3 length: 11 residues. V was shortened by 8 bases and J by 5 bases, with 9 bases between the two germline ends. Per germline, CDR1 SNHLY and CDR2 FYNNEI. CDR3 coding DNA: TGTGCCAGCGGATACCGGACTGAAGCTTTCTTT. Translated: CASGYRTEAFF.

This clone was found a few times. The chain combines TRBV6-2 or TRBV6-3 with TRBJ2-2; D is undetermined. The CDR3 consists of 15 residues. V was cut by 0 bases and J by 4 bases, with 9 bases left in between. CDR1 and CDR2 (germline): MNHEY, SVGEGT. This CDR3 reads CASSYSQRGTGELFF. CDR3 DNA sequence: TGTGCCAGCAGTTACTCACAAAGAGGCACCGGGGAGCTGTTTTTT.

CDR3 protein: CSALGGVPELYEQYF. In DNA form, the CDR3 reads TGCAGTGCTTTGGGGGGGGTCCCCGAACTTTACGAGCAGTACTTC. The genes are TRBV20-1 and TRBJ2-7; TRBD2 matches at 7 bases. Germline CDR1 reads DFQATT; CDR2 reads SNEGSKA (reference sequence). V shed 5 bases and J 4 bases; nucleotides not matched to a gene: 14. The CDR3 has 15 amino acids.